This T cell receptor beta chain was captured by sequencing in a study of cytomegalovirus exposure and HLA in healthy donors. Study-level information: There were 350 to 400 genotyped donors. Of these, about 81% fell in the genetic ancestry cluster associated with self-reported Caucasian donors. The study's findings and limits: For presence/absence analyses, sequencing depth was assumed to be roughly uniform across donors. A later analysis found common viral pathogens apparently linked to several of the most significant clusters. Most of the TCR beta V segments (in an earlier analysis) were productive either about 87% or about 30% of the time.

Regarding this clone: Its antigen is as yet unknown.

Primers: 60 Vbeta forward and 13 Jbeta reverse. Profiled with immunoSEQ multiplex PCR; TCRdb holds only in-frame clones, not every one. The sample lists about 200,000 clones, more than 80% occurring once. Germline V lookup: CDR1 SGHRS, CDR2 YFSETQ. With V trimmed by 5 bases and J by 4 bases, 13 bases remained unmatched. The CDR3 is 16 amino acids. This receptor was identified in a man aged 30 to 45 in good health and CMV-seronegative. The chain combines TRBV5-1 with TRBJ1-1; 8 nucleotides match TRBD1. Material for sequencing was PBMCs. CDR3 in DNA: TGCGCCAGCAGTTTCGGACAGGGTCTGGGGGGCACTGAAGCTTTCTTT. This sequence encodes CASSFGQGLGGTEAFF.